The rows below give T cell receptor beta chains drawn from one sample of a study of response to subunit inactivated influenza vaccine. Via MiXCR, TCRdb re-called the RT-PCR reads, giving one row per CDR3 protein. The sample has some 800,000 distinct CDR3 sequences; 21% are singletons. The sample here was PBMCs from blood, taken 4 to 6 days after vaccination. These receptors were taken from a man aged 50-59 years who received an inactivated influenza vaccine. Each CDR3 is given with its conserved first and last residue. A D gene is named only where the DNA matches it firmly. Expanded clones get a size class; other rows say once, few or many, or leave the size out.

d_gene: NA; v_gene: TRBV20-1; abundance: NA; j_gene: TRBJ2-7; CDR3nt: TGCAGTGCTAGAGCCCCCCTTTTGGCAGGGGAAGAGCAGTACTTC; CDR3aa: CSARAPLLAGEEQYF
d_gene: TRBD1; v_gene: TRBV5-1; abundance: many; j_gene: TRBJ1-1; CDR3nt: TGTGCCAGCAGCTTAGGGACAGGGAGGGACACTGAAGCTTTCTTT; CDR3aa: CASSLGTGRDTEAFF
d_gene: NA; v_gene: TRBV2; abundance: NA; j_gene: TRBJ2-2; CDR3nt: TGTGCCAGCCGCAACGGGAACACCGGGGAGCTGTTTTTT; CDR3aa: CASRNGNTGELFF
d_gene: NA; v_gene: TRBV7-6; abundance: NA; j_gene: TRBJ2-1; CDR3nt: TGTGCCAGCAGCTTAGCGATGGCCCGTGAGCAGTTCTTC; CDR3aa: CASSLAMAREQFF
d_gene: TRBD1; v_gene: TRBV12-3/TRBV12-4; abundance: few; j_gene: TRBJ2-7; CDR3nt: TGTGCCAGCAGTTCCCCCGGGACAGGGGTTGACGAGCAGTACTTC; CDR3aa: CASSSPGTGVDEQYF
d_gene: NA; v_gene: TRBV4-3; abundance: NA; j_gene: TRBJ2-2; CDR3nt: TGCGCCAGCAGCCAAGATCCGACACTTAACACCGGGGAGCTGTTTTTT; CDR3aa: CASSQDPTLNTGELFF
d_gene: NA; v_gene: TRBV6-1; abundance: NA; j_gene: TRBJ2-7; CDR3nt: TGTGCCAGCAGTGAAGTGGTAGGGTCCTACGAGCAGTACTTC; CDR3aa: CASSEVVGSYEQYF
d_gene: NA; v_gene: TRBV4-3; abundance: NA; j_gene: TRBJ1-2; CDR3nt: TGCGCCAGCAGCCAAACCCTATACAGGGAGGGCTACACCTTC; CDR3aa: CASSQTLYREGYTF
d_gene: NA; v_gene: TRBV12-3/TRBV12-4; abundance: many; j_gene: TRBJ1-2; CDR3nt: TGTGCCAGCAGTTTAGGGGAAAACTATGGCTACACCTTC; CDR3aa: CASSLGENYGYTF
d_gene: NA; v_gene: TRBV28; abundance: NA; j_gene: TRBJ2-3; CDR3nt: TGTGCCAGCAGTTCGACTTGGGATACGCAGTATTTT; CDR3aa: CASSSTWDTQYF
d_gene: TRBD1; v_gene: TRBV5-1; abundance: few; j_gene: TRBJ2-7; CDR3nt: TGCGCCAGCAGCTTGTCCCGACAGGGACCCTACGAGCAGTACTTC; CDR3aa: CASSLSRQGPYEQYF
d_gene: TRBD2; v_gene: TRBV15; abundance: NA; j_gene: TRBJ2-2; CDR3nt: TGTGCCACCAGCAGAGAAGATAGCGGGGGCACCGGGGAGCTGTTTTTT; CDR3aa: CATSREDSGGTGELFF
d_gene: NA; v_gene: TRBV20-1; abundance: once; j_gene: TRBJ2-1; CDR3nt: TGCAGTGCCCCGGCGCACAATTATGACAATGAGCAGTTCTTC; CDR3aa: CSAPAHNYDNEQFF
d_gene: NA; v_gene: TRBV7-3; abundance: few; j_gene: TRBJ1-2; CDR3nt: TGTGCCAGCAGCCCAGGGATTAACTATGGCTACACCTTC; CDR3aa: CASSPGINYGYTF
d_gene: NA; v_gene: TRBV7-9; abundance: many; j_gene: TRBJ2-5; CDR3nt: TGTGCCGGCTCTACGTTTCGGGAGACCCAGTACTTC; CDR3aa: CAGSTFRETQYF
d_gene: TRBD2; v_gene: TRBV7-2; abundance: NA; j_gene: TRBJ2-1; CDR3nt: TGTGCCAGCAGGGGGGGTGGACTAGCGTTCAATGAGCAGTTCTTC; CDR3aa: CASRGGGLAFNEQFF
d_gene: TRBD2; v_gene: TRBV20-1; abundance: few; j_gene: TRBJ2-3; CDR3nt: TGCAGTGCTAGGGCACGGACTAGCGGGGAAGTTTCGTTTGCGCAGTATTTT; CDR3aa: CSARARTSGEVSFAQYF
d_gene: NA; v_gene: TRBV6-5; abundance: NA; j_gene: TRBJ2-1; CDR3nt: TGTGCCAGCAGGTCCCTTGGAAATGAGCAGTTCTTC; CDR3aa: CASRSLGNEQFF
d_gene: TRBD2; v_gene: TRBV18; abundance: few; j_gene: TRBJ2-3; CDR3nt: TGTGCCAGCTCACTATCGACTAGCGGAACAGATACGCAGTATTTT; CDR3aa: CASSLSTSGTDTQYF
d_gene: TRBD1; v_gene: TRBV20-1; abundance: few; j_gene: TRBJ1-1; CDR3nt: TGCAGTGCTAGGGGACAGGGGGCGAAGAACACTGAAGCTTTCTTT; CDR3aa: CSARGQGAKNTEAFF
d_gene: TRBD1; v_gene: TRBV6-5; abundance: NA; j_gene: TRBJ2-3; CDR3nt: TGTGCCAGCAGTTACTCTGGGACAGGATACACAGATACGCAGTATTTT; CDR3aa: CASSYSGTGYTDTQYF
d_gene: NA; v_gene: TRBV12-3/TRBV12-4; abundance: NA; j_gene: TRBJ2-7; CDR3nt: TGTGCCAGCAGCCAGGGAGGACAGCCCTACGAGCAGTACTTC; CDR3aa: CASSQGGQPYEQYF
d_gene: NA; v_gene: TRBV18; abundance: NA; j_gene: TRBJ2-7; CDR3nt: TGTGCCAGCTCGTCCCGGATTTCCTACGAGCAGTACTTC; CDR3aa: CASSSRISYEQYF
d_gene: TRBD1; v_gene: TRBV28; abundance: few; j_gene: TRBJ1-1; CDR3nt: TGTGCCAGCAGCCCGACAGGGCGGACTGAAGCTTTCTTT; CDR3aa: CASSPTGRTEAFF
d_gene: NA; v_gene: TRBV5-1; abundance: NA; j_gene: TRBJ2-1; CDR3nt: TGCGCCAGCAGCTTGGATGAGGGGAGCTCCTACAATGAGCAGTTCTTC; CDR3aa: CASSLDEGSSYNEQFF
d_gene: TRBD2; v_gene: TRBV2; abundance: few; j_gene: TRBJ2-1; CDR3nt: TGTGCCAGCAGTGTATTCCTAGCGGGACGAGAGCAGTTCTTC; CDR3aa: CASSVFLAGREQFF
d_gene: NA; v_gene: TRBV29-1; abundance: many; j_gene: TRBJ2-3; CDR3nt: TGCAGCCTCCGGCTCACTAGCACAGATACGCAGTATTTT; CDR3aa: CSLRLTSTDTQYF
d_gene: NA; v_gene: TRBV28; abundance: NA; j_gene: TRBJ2-1; CDR3nt: TGTGCCAGCAGCCCTGGGCGGAGCGCTTCCTACAATGAGCAGTTCTTC; CDR3aa: CASSPGRSASYNEQFF